The 22 T cell receptor beta chains below were found in one sample sequenced in a study of blood T cell repertoires in COVID-19. Using immunoSEQ multiplex PCR, the repertoire was profiled, and TCRdb retains in-frame clones only, with some absent. The sample consists of fewer than 350,000 clones, 80% to 90% of them appearing once. The specimen sequenced was peripheral blood. The receptors shown here come from a woman between 25 and 40 years old with COVID-19, enrolled during active disease.

This clone appeared once. The rearrangement uses TRBV10-2 and TRBJ1-2, with a weak D call TRBD1 (5 bases). Trimming removed 6 bases at V and 7 bases at J, with 6 bases between. This CDR3 spans 10 amino acids. Germline V lookup: CDR1 WSHSY, CDR2 SAAADI. CDR3 sequence: CASRGLGYTF. The CDR3 region has the DNA TGCGCCAGCAGGGGGCTTGGCTACACCTTC.

This clone has only a few counts. This chain connects TRBV3-1 (or the pseudogene TRBV3-2) to TRBJ1-6, with D maybe TRBD1 (6 bases). Looked up from germline, CDR1 is LGHDT and CDR2 is YNNKEL (reference sequence). The CDR3 is made up of 13 amino acids. V was pared by 2 bases and J by 7 bases, with 6 bases between. CDR3 amino acids: CASSQQGNSPLHF. As DNA, the CDR3 is TGTGCCAGCAGCCAACAGGGGAATTCACCCCTCCACTTT.

V usage is TRBV6-5 and J usage is TRBJ1-3; 7 nucleotides line up with TRBD1. The length of the CDR3 is 14 residues. V lost 6 bases to trimming and J lost 4 bases; unmatched junction nucleotides: 6. Germline V gene lookup returns CDR1 MNHEY and CDR2 SVGAGI. The DNA for the CDR3 is TGTGCCAGCAGACCTCCGGGACAGGGAAACACCATATATTTT. Its translation: CASRPPGQGNTIYF.

This clone occurred a few times. The rearrangement links TRBV4-1 to TRBJ2-1; D may be TRBD2 (6 bases). The germline V gene has CDR1 MGHRA and CDR2 YSYEKL. V shed 2 bases and J shed 0 bases, with 14 bases lying between them. CDR3 length equals 17 residues. The CDR3 here is CASSQSAGTDSYNEQFF. The CDR3 bases are TGCGCCAGCAGCCAAAGCGCCGGGACTGACTCCTACAATGAGCAGTTCTTC.

The chain links TRBV19 to TRBJ1-4, with unresolved D. This CDR3 has 14 residues. Germline CDR1 and CDR2: LNHDA and SQIVND (reference sequence). V was clipped by 3 bases and J by 1 base, with 6 bases between them. CDR3 protein: CASSIPGTNEKLFF. The CDR3 nucleotides read TGTGCCAGTAGTATTCCGGGAACTAATGAAAAACTGTTTTTT. Drawing the rest from reference TRBV19 and TRBJ1-4, the complete variable domain is DGGITQSPKYLFRKEGQNVTLSCEQNLNHDAMYWYRQDPGQGLRLIYYSQIVNDFQKGDIAEGYSVSREKKESFPLTVTSAQKNPTAFYLCASSIPGTNEKLFFGSGTQLSVL.

The chain joins TRBV5-1 to TRBJ1-5; D gene ambiguous. Germline V CDR1 and CDR2: SGHRS, YFSETQ. The CDR3 consists of 16 residues. The germline V and J ends were trimmed by 5 bases and 3 bases, with 18 bases remaining between them. CDR3 loop: CASRLSGSPDNQPQHF. In DNA form, the CDR3 reads TGCGCCAGCAGACTATCGGGGTCACCGGACAATCAGCCCCAGCATTTT.

The chain carries TRBV5-4 and TRBJ2-5, with 11 bases aligning to TRBD2. The CDR3 is 14 amino acids. Germline V lookup: CDR1 SGHNT, CDR2 YYREEE (reference sequence). The V segment lost 2 bases and the J segment 5 bases; nucleotides outside the gene matches: 2. In DNA form, the CDR3 reads TGTGCCAGCAGCTTATCTAGCGGGGGGGAGACCCAGTACTTC. Translation: CASSLSSGGETQYF. The full variable domain, with the rest looked up from reference TRBV5-4 and TRBJ2-5, is ETGVTQSPTHLIKTRGQQVTLRCSSQSGHNTVSWYQQALGQGPQFIFQYYREEENGRGNFPPRFSGLQFPNYSSELNVNALELDDSALYLCASSLSSGGETQYFGPGTRLLVL.

The gene calls are TRBV4-1 and TRBJ2-1; D may be TRBD2 (6 bases). The CDR3 is made up of 16 amino acids. The germline gives CDR1 MGHRA, CDR2 YSYEKL. Trimming left V 3 bases short and J 4 bases short, with 16 bases between. The CDR3 nucleotides are TGCGCCAGCAGCCAGTTCGGGGGAACAAATTACAATGAGCAGTTCTTC. The encoded protein is CASSQFGGTNYNEQFF.

The rearrangement joins TRBV4-2 to TRBJ2-2; the match to TRBD2 covers 10 bases. Germline V gene lookup returns CDR1 LGHNA and CDR2 YNFKEQ. J lost 1 base, V lost 4 bases, and 12 bases had no gene match. The CDR3 sequence is 19 residues long. CDR3 DNA: TGTGCCAGCAGCCTCCCCGAGGGTAGCGGGGGGCAGAACACCGGGGAGCTGTTTTTT. This gives the protein CASSLPEGSGGQNTGELFF.

The V and J genes are TRBV27 and TRBJ1-5, with D maybe TRBD1 (5 bases). V was clipped by 3 bases and J by 6 bases, with 12 bases between them. This CDR3 region has 14 residues. The V gene's germline CDR1 is MNHEY and CDR2 SMNVEV (reference sequence). The CDR3 bases are TGTGCCAGCAGTTTCCAGGGCTCGGGTCAGCCCCAGCATTTT. Its protein product is CASSFQGSGQPQHF.

J is TRBJ1-6 and V is TRBV28; D uncertain. The CDR3 contains 13 residues. In germline, CDR1 is MDHEN, CDR2 SYDVKM. Trimming pared 7 bases from V and 10 bases from J, leaving 14 bases between. CDR3 amino acids: CASNRRFGSPLHF. In DNA, the CDR3 is TGTGCCAGCAACCGGCGGTTCGGGTCACCCCTCCACTTT.

The CDR3 sequence is CASKSGTGSYNEQFF. The CDR3 DNA follows: TGCGCCAGCAAGTCGGGGACAGGCTCCTACAATGAGCAGTTCTTC. The genes are TRBV5-1 and TRBJ2-1; 8 nucleotides align to TRBD1. The trim removed 6 bases at V and 0 bases at J, leaving 5 bases unmatched. The CDR3 extends over 15 amino acids. CDR1 and CDR2 (germline): SGHRS, YFSETQ.

The V gene is TRBV5-1, the J gene TRBJ1-1, with 7 positions matching TRBD1. J lost 3 bases, V lost 2 bases, and 4 bases had no gene match. Germline V gives CDR1 SGHRS, CDR2 YFSETQ. The CDR3 covers 14 residues. The CDR3 reads CASSLQGMDTEAFF. For the CDR3, the DNA is TGCGCCAGCAGCTTACAGGGGATGGACACTGAAGCTTTCTTT. Full variable domain (missing parts from reference TRBV5-1 and TRBJ1-1): KAGVTQTPRYLIKTRGQQVTLSCSPISGHRSVSWYQQTPGQGLQFLFEYFSETQRNKGNFPGRFSGRQFSNSRSEMNVSTLELGDSALYLCASSLQGMDTEAFFGQGTRLTVV.

The chain is built from TRBV6-5 and TRBJ1-6, with 9 nucleotides matching TRBD1. The length of the CDR3 is 15 residues. Germline assignment: CDR1 MNHEY and CDR2 SVGAGI. V was clipped by 7 bases and J by 9 bases; unmatched bases: 10. CDR3 DNA: TGTGCCAGCACCTTACAGCCGGACAGGGGTTCACCCCTCCACTTT. Amino acid sequence: CASTLQPDRGSPLHF.

The chain employs TRBV6-1 and TRBJ2-4; 7 nucleotides align to TRBD1. Germline loops: CDR1 MNHNS, CDR2 SASEGT. J was trimmed by 3 bases and V by 2 bases; bases with no gene match: 10. The length of the CDR3 is 17 residues. The CDR3 region has the DNA TGTGCCAGCAGTGAAAGTGTGGGGGCAGGGGGCAAAAACATTCAGTACTTC. This codes for CASSESVGAGGKNIQYF.

The chain recombines TRBV7-9 with TRBJ2-5; a possible D gene is TRBD2 (5 bases). Germline loops: CDR1 SEHNR, CDR2 FQNEAQ (reference sequence). The CDR3 consists of 13 residues. V was trimmed by 5 bases and J by 4 bases, leaving 11 bases between them. CDR3 sequence reads: CASSQSRVETQYF. The CDR3 coding sequence is TGTGCCAGCAGCCAGTCGCGGGTAGAGACCCAGTACTTC.

The rearrangement links TRBV7-9 to TRBJ2-7; 9 bases agree with TRBD1. With 1 base clipped from V and 6 bases from J, the junction kept 1 base outside the gene matches. Germline CDR1 SEHNR, CDR2 FQNEAQ (reference sequence). This CDR3 has 13 amino acids. The CDR3 DNA sequence: TGTGCCAGCAGCTTAGGGACAGGGGCCGAGCAGTACTTC. The encoded protein is CASSLGTGAEQYF.

The rearrangement joins TRBV19 to TRBJ2-3, with 8 positions matching TRBD2. Trimming took 1 base from V and 2 from J; bases not matched to a gene: 5. Germline V gene data show CDR1 as LNHDA and CDR2 as SQIVND (reference sequence). The CDR3 consists of 16 residues. This CDR3 is CASSIGSSGHTDTQYF. CDR3 coding DNA: TGTGCCAGTAGTATAGGGTCTAGCGGGCACACAGATACGCAGTATTTT.

In DNA form, the CDR3 reads TGTGCCAGCAGTTTGTATAGGTCGGGGGGCGCGAGTACTGAAGCTTTCTTT. This translates into CASSLYRSGGASTEAFF. The chain recombines TRBV28 with TRBJ1-1; tentative D call: TRBD1 (6 bases). From germline, CDR1 is MDHEN and CDR2 SYDVKM. The CDR3 spans 17 residues. Trimming removed 3 bases from V and 5 bases from J, with 22 bases in between.

In DNA form, the CDR3 reads TGTGCCAGCAGCCGGCCACCGGGACAGGGGAGGGAAAAACTGTTTTTT. Encoded protein: CASSRPPGQGREKLFF. J is TRBJ1-4 and V is TRBV4-2, with TRBD1 identical over 10 bases. From germline, CDR1 is LGHNA and CDR2 YNFKEQ. Unmatched junction bases numbered 10, after V lost 4 bases and J lost 8 bases. The CDR3 is made up of 16 amino acids.

V usage is TRBV15 and J usage is TRBJ2-7; possibly TRBD2 for D (6 bases). The germline V gene has CDR1 LNHNV and CDR2 YYDKDF (reference sequence). Trimming removed 6 bases at V and 0 bases at J, with 12 bases between. CDR3 length: 14 amino acids. The CDR3 region is CATRTGGSSYEQYF. CDR3 nucleotide sequence: TGTGCCACCAGGACCGGAGGGAGCTCCTACGAGCAGTACTTC.

The chain employs TRBV28 and TRBJ1-6, with 8 bases lining up with TRBD1. J lost 8 bases, V lost 6 bases, and 12 bases had no gene match. CDR1 MDHEN and CDR2 SYDVKM come from the germline V gene. CDR3 length: 16 residues. CDR3 DNA sequence: TGTGCCAGCAGGGCGGTACAGGGGGGTTACCATTCACCCCTCCACTTT. This sequence encodes CASRAVQGGYHSPLHF.